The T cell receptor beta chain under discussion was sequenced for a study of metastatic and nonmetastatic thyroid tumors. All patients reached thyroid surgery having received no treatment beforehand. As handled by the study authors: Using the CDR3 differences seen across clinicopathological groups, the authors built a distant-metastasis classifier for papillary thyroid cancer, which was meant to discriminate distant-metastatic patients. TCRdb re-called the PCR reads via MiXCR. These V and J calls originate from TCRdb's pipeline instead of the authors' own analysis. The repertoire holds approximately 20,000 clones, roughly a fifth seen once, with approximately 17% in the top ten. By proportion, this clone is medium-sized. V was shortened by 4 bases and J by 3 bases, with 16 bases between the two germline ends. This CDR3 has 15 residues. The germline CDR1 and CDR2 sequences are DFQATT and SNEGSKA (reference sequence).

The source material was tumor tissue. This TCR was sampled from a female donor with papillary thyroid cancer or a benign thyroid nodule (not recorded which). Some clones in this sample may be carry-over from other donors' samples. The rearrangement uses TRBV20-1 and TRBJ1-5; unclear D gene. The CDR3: CSANPDGEINQPQHF. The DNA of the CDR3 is TGCAGTGCTAACCCGGATGGGGAAATCAATCAGCCCCAGCATTTT.